The clone carrying this TCR beta chain was observed at least ten times. What it binds is unknown. Tregs were sorted as CD4+CD25+CD127-/low cells. Study conclusions and caveats: The larger cohort examined one V-J beta rearrangement, not whole repertoires. In terms of TCR gene usage, tumor memory CD4+ T cells clustered together with blood and lymph node memory CD4+ cells, as well as with lymph node naive CD4+ cells. Tumor-infiltrating Treg TCR alpha and beta sequences overlapped most with tumor naive CD4+ T cells, then blood naive.

After constant-region reverse-primer amplification, full-length variable regions underwent semi-nested PCR with Nested Universal Primer A. TCRdb re-analysed the 5' RACE reads in MiXCR, keeping a single row per CDR3 protein. This table has about 57,000 distinct CDR3 sequences, less than 30% appearing once. From germline, CDR1 is SGHAT and CDR2 FQNNGV. CDR3 length equals 16 residues. Trimming removed 3 bases from V and 1 base from J; junction bases left unmatched: 8. The sequence derives from a female donor with breast cancer. The chain couples TRBV11-2 to TRBJ2-5, with 7 bases lining up with TRBD1. Sequenced material: tumor-infiltrating Tregs sorted from the breast tumor. CDR3 loop: CASSLSRTGAQETQYF. CDR3 bases: TGTGCCAGCAGCTTGTCGCGAACAGGGGCCCAAGAGACCCAGTACTTC.